The T cell receptor beta chain under discussion was sequenced for a study of blood T cell repertoires in COVID-19. Study overall: Some COVID-19 samples were acute and others convalescent; all came from the United States, Italy and Spain. PBMCs, B-cell-depleted T cells, or T cells provided the cDNA or gDNA that made up the material.

Unmatched junction bases numbered 4, after V lost 1 base and J lost 3 bases. Germline V gene data show CDR1 as SGHAT and CDR2 as FQNNGV. CDR3 length equals 15 residues. Per the study methods: For nucleated cells, counts were estimated from reference gene primer amplification. The method was immunoSEQ multiplex PCR; TCRdb's version includes in-frame clones alone and lacks a portion of them. V, J and clone size are those of that table, while D and trimming were read from the DNA. The top ten hold about 9.3% of the sample, which has about 29,000 clones, 84% seen once. The sequenced sample consisted of peripheral blood. This TCR came from a man older than 75 with active COVID-19. J is TRBJ2-7 and V is TRBV11-2, with 9 positions matching TRBD1. The CDR3 coding sequence is TGTGCCAGCAGCTTAGTCTCGGGACAGGGCTACGAGCAGTACTTC. Translation gives CASSLVSGQGYEQYF.